This T cell receptor (beta chain) appears in the sequencing data of a study of cytomegalovirus exposure and HLA in healthy donors. With 60 Vbeta and 13 Jbeta primers, the PCR was carried out. Sequenced by immunoSEQ multiplex PCR; TCRdb stores in-frame clones only, minus some. The table includes over 150,000 clones, 70% to 85% detected once. The source is a man aged 18-30 years in good health and CMV-seronegative. Specimen: PBMCs.

The DNA of the CDR3 is TGTGCCAGCAGCTTAAAAGAGAGGAATCAGCCCCAGCATTTT. Its protein is CASSLKERNQPQHF. J is TRBJ1-5 and V is TRBV7-3; D is undetermined. The CDR3 loop spans 14 amino acids. Trimming removed 1 base at V and 4 bases at J, with 8 bases between. CDR1 and CDR2 from the germline V gene are SGHTA and FQGTGA.